This T cell receptor (beta chain) was sequenced in a study of T cell responses to AZD1222 COVID-19 vaccine. By share, this clone counts as medium-sized. As yet, its antigen is unknown. Profiled with immunoSEQ multiplex PCR; TCRdb holds only in-frame clones, not every one. This table holds about 140,000 clones, 80% to 90% found once. General observations from the study: Just a handful of people given AZD1222 tested seropositive at baseline. The donors showed a predominance of white British ancestry and of females, with possible underestimation of clonal diversity. Spike-wide coverage was observed for vaccine-associated CD4 TCRs, with dominant responses at 160-218 and 743-854.

Sequenced material: peripheral blood, taken on day 0 of AZD1222 vaccination. This TCR was recovered from an adult in good health.

CDR3 sequence (DNA): TGTGCCAGCAGCGGCGGACAGGGGGGGACCATTTATGGCTACACCTTC. It specifies CASSGGQGGTIYGYTF. The chain uses TRBV5-4 and TRBJ1-2; 10 nucleotides line up with TRBD1. Germline lookup yields CDR1 SGHNT and CDR2 YYREEE (reference sequence). Trimming took 4 bases from V and 5 from J; bases not matched to a gene: 11. CDR3 length: 16 amino acids.